This T cell receptor (beta chain) was identified during a study of blood T cell repertoires in COVID-19. About the study: There were acute and convalescent COVID-19 samples, and they came from the United States, Italy and Spain.

The table came from immunoSEQ multiplex PCR; TCRdb's copy has only in-frame clones and leaves some out. The sample yields a few hundred thousand clones, less than 85% seen once. The study recruited people aged 18 to 89 years across some 23 US areas. Each recovered donor of Cohort 3 presented with two negative PCRs, clearance, or symptom resolution. The CDR3 is 15 amino acids. Germline V CDR1 and CDR2: SNHLY, FYNNEI. V was pared by 4 bases and J by 9 bases, with 9 bases of the junction left unmatched. This sequence originates from a man aged 35-49 years who had recovered from COVID-19. The chain links TRBV2 to TRBJ2-1; 10 bases fit TRBD2. What was sequenced was PBMCs or T cells enriched from blood (not recorded which). In DNA, the CDR3 is TGTGCCAGCAGTGTAGGGCTAGCGGGAGAAGGTGAGCAGTTCTTC. As protein: CASSVGLAGEGEQFF.